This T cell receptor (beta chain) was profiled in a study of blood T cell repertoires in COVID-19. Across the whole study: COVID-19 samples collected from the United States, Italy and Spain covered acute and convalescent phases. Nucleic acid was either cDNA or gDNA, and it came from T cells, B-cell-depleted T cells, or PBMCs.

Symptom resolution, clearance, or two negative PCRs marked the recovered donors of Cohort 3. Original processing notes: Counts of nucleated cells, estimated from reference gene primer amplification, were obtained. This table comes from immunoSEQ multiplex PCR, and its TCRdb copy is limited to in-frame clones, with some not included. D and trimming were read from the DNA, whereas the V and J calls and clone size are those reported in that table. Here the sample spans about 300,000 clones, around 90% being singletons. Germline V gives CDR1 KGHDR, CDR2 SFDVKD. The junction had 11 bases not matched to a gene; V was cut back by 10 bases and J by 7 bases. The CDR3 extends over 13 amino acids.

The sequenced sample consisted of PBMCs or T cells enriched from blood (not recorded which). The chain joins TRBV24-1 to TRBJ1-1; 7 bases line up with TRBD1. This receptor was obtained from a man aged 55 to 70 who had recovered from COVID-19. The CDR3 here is CATRRQGDVEAFF. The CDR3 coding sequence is TGTGCCACGAGACGACAGGGAGACGTTGAAGCTTTCTTT.